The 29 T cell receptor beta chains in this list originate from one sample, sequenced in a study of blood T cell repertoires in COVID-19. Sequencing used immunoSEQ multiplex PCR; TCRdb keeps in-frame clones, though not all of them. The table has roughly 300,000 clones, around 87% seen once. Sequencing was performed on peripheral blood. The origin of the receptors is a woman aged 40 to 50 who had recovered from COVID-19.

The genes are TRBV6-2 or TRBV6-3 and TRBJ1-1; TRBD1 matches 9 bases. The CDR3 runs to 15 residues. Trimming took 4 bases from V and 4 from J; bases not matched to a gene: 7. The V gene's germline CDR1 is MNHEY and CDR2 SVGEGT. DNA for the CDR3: TGTGCCAGCAGTTCTCCGACAGGGGGGAGCACTGAAGCTTTCTTT. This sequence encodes CASSSPTGGSTEAFF.

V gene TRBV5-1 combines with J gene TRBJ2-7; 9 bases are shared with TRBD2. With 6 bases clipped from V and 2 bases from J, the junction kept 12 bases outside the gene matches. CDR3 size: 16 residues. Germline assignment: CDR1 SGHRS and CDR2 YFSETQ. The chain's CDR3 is CASKALWAGGPYEQYF. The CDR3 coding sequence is TGCGCCAGCAAGGCGTTGTGGGCGGGGGGGCCCTACGAGCAGTACTTC.

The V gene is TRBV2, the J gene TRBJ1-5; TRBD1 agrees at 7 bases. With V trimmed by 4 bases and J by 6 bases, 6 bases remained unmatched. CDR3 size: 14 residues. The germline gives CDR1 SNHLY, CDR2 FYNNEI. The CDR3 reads CASSAGQRVQPQHF. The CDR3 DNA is TGTGCCAGCAGTGCGGGACAGAGAGTTCAGCCCCAGCATTTT.

The CDR3 nucleotides are TGTGCCAGCAGTGAAGCGCGATCTACTGGGACAGGGCCCCAGCATTTT. As protein: CASSEARSTGTGPQHF. The gene calls are TRBV6-1 and TRBJ1-5, with TRBD1 identical over 8 bases. Germline loops: CDR1 MNHNS, CDR2 SASEGT. With 0 bases clipped from V and 9 bases from J, the junction kept 10 bases outside the gene matches. The CDR3 extends over 16 amino acids.

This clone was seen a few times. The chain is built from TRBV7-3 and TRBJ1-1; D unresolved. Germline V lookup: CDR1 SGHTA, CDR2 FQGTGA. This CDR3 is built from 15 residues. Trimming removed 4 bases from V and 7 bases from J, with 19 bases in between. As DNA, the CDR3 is TGTGCCAGCAGCTCCCGGACGGTGGGGAGGGATGAAGCTTTCTTT. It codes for CASSSRTVGRDEAFF.

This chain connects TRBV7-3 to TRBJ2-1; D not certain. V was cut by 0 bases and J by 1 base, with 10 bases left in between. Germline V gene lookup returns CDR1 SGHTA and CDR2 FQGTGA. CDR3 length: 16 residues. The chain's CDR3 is CASSLTTAASYNEQFF. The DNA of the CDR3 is TGTGCCAGCAGCTTAACGACGGCGGCTTCCTACAATGAGCAGTTCTTC.

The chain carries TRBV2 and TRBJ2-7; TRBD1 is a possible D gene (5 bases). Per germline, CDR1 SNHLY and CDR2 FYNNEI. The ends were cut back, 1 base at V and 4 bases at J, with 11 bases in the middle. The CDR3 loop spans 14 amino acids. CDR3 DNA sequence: TGTGCCAGCAGTGAAGGACAGTTCCTTTACGAGCAGTACTTC. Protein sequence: CASSEGQFLYEQYF.

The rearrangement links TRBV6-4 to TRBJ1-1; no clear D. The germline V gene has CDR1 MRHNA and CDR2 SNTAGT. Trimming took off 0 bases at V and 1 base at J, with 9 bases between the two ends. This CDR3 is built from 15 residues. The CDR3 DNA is TGTGCCAGCAGTGACTCGAAAGCCGGGAACACTGAAGCTTTCTTT. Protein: CASSDSKAGNTEAFF.

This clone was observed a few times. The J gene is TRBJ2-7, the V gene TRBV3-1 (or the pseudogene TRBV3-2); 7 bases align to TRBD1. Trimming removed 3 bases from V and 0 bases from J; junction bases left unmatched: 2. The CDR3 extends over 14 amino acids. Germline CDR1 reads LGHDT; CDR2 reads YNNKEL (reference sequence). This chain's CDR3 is CASSQSGGSYEQYF. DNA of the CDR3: TGTGCCAGCAGCCAGTCAGGGGGCTCCTACGAGCAGTACTTC.

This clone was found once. The CDR3 is CASSLGGDYGYTF. CDR3 DNA: TGTGCCAGCAGCTTGGGAGGTGACTATGGCTACACCTTC. The chain employs TRBV5-6 and TRBJ1-2; D gene ambiguous. V was pared by 0 bases and J by 3 bases, with 6 bases between. The CDR3 loop spans 13 amino acids. Germline V gene data show CDR1 as SGHDT and CDR2 as YYEEEE.

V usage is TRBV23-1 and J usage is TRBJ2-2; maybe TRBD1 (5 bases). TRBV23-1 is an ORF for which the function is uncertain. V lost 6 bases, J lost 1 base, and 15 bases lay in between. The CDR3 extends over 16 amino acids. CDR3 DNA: TGCGCCAGCAGCCCGAAGGGGAAGGGGAACACCGGGGAGCTGTTTTTT. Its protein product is CASSPKGKGNTGELFF.

CDR3 in amino acids: CASSARLARSTDTQYF. CDR3 nucleotides: TGTGCCAGCAGCGCCCGACTAGCACGGAGCACAGATACGCAGTATTTT. The V gene is TRBV9, the J gene TRBJ2-3; 7 nucleotides agree with TRBD2. Germline lookup yields CDR1 SGDLS and CDR2 YYNGEE. V was clipped by 3 bases and J by 0 bases; unmatched bases: 7. The CDR3 spans 16 residues.

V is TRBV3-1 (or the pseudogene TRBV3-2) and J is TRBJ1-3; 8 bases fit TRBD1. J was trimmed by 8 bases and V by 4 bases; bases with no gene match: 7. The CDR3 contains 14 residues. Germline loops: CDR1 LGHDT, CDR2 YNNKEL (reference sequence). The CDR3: CASSLAGGGDTIYF. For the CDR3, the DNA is TGTGCCAGCAGCCTCGCAGGGGGCGGGGACACCATATATTTT.

The CDR3 DNA reads as TGTGCCAGCAGCCTCGGGACTTTTGCGAACACTGAAGCTTTCTTT. Protein sequence: CASSLGTFANTEAFF. The chain uses TRBV13 and TRBJ1-1; D might be TRBD1 (5 bases). Germline V gene lookup returns CDR1 PRHDT and CDR2 FYEKMQ (reference sequence). The CDR3 is 15 residues long. Trimming took 5 bases from V and 1 from J, leaving 14 bases between them.

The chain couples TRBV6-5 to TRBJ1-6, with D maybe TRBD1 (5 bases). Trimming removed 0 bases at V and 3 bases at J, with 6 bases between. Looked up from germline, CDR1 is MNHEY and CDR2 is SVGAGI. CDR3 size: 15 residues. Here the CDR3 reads CASSYSDSYNSPLHF. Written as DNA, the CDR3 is TGTGCCAGCAGTTACTCAGACAGCTATAATTCACCCCTCCACTTT.

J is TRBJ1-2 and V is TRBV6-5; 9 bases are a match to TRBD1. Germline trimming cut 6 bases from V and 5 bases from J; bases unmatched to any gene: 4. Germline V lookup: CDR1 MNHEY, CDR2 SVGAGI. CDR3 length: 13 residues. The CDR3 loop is CASRPGTGYGYTF. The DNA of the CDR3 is TGTGCCAGCAGACCCGGGACAGGGTATGGCTACACCTTC.

CDR3 DNA sequence: TGTGCCAGCTCACGCATTACAGGGGTGGAATATGGCTACACCTTC. Protein sequence: CASSRITGVEYGYTF. V gene TRBV18 combines with J gene TRBJ1-2, with TRBD1 identical over 7 bases. Unmatched junction bases numbered 10, after V lost 4 bases and J lost 5 bases. Germline V gene sequence: CDR1 KGHSH, CDR2 LQKENI. This CDR3 is built from 15 residues.

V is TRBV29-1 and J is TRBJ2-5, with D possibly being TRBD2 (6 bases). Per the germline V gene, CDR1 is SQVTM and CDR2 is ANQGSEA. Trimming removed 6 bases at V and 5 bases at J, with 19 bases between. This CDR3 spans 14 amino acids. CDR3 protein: CSVNAGGARETQYF. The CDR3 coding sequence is TGCAGCGTAAACGCTGGCGGGGCGCGGGAGACCCAGTACTTC.

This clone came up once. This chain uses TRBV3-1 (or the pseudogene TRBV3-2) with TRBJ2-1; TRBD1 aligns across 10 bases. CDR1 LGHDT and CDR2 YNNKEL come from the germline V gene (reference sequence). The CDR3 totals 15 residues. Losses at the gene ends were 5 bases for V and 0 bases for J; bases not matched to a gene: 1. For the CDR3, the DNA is TGTGCCAGCAGCGGACAGGGGGGCTCCTACAATGAGCAGTTCTTC. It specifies CASSGQGGSYNEQFF.

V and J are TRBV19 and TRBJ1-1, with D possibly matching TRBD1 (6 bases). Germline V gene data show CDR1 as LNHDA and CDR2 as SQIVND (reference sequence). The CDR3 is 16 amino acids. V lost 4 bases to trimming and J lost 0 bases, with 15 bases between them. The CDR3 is CASSRLSGVMNTEAFF. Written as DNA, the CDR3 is TGTGCCAGTAGTAGACTATCAGGGGTTATGAACACTGAAGCTTTCTTT.

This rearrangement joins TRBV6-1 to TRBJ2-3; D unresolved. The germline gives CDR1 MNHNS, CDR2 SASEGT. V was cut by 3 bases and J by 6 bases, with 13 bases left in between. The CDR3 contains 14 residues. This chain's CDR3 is CASSDGPPPDTQYF. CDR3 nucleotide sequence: TGTGCCAGCAGTGATGGGCCCCCTCCTGATACGCAGTATTTT.

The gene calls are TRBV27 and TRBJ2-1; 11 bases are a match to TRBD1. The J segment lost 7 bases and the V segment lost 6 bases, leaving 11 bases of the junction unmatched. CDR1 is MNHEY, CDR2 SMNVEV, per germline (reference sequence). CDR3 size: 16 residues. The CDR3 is CASRALGTGGLNEQFF. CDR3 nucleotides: TGTGCCAGCAGAGCCCTCGGGACAGGGGGTCTGAATGAGCAGTTCTTC.

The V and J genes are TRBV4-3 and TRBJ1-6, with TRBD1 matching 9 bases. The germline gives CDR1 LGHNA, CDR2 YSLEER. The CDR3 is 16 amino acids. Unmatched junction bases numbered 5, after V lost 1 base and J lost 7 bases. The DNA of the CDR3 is TGCGCCAGCAGCCAAGTATGGACAGGGGCGAATTCACCCCTCCACTTT. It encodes CASSQVWTGANSPLHF.

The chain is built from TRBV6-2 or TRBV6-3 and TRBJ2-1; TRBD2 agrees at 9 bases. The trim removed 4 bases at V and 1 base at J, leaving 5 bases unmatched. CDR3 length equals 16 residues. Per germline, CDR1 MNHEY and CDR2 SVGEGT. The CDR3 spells CASSSTLAGSYNEQFF. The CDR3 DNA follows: TGTGCCAGCAGTTCCACCCTAGCGGGGTCCTACAATGAGCAGTTCTTC.

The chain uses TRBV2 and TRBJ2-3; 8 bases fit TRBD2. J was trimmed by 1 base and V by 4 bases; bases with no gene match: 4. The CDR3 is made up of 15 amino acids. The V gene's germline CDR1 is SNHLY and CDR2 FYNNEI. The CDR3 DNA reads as TGTGCCAGCAGTGCACTAGCGGTCCGCACAGATACGCAGTATTTT. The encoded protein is CASSALAVRTDTQYF.

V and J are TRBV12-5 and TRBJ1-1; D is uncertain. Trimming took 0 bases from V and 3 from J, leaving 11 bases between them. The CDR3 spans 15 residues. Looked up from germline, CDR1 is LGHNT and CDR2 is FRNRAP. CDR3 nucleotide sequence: TGTGCTAGTGGTTTGGTACACCAGGATCACACTGAAGCTTTCTTT. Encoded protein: CASGLVHQDHTEAFF.

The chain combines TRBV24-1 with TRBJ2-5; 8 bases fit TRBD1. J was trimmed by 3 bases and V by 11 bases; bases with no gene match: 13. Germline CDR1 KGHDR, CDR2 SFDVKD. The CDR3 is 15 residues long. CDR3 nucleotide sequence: TGTGCCATCCTCCGCCCCCCGGACAGGGAAGAGACCCAGTACTTC. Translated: CAILRPPDREETQYF.

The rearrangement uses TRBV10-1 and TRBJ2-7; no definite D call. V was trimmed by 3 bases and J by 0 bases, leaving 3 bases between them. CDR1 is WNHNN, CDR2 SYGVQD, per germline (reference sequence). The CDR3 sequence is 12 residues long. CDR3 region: CASSDNSYEQYF. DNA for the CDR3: TGCGCCAGCAGTGACAACTCCTACGAGCAGTACTTC.

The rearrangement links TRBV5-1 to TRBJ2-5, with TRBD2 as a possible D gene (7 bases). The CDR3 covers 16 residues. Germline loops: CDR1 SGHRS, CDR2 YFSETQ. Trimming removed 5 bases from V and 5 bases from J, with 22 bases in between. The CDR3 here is CASSSRLGGAGETQYF. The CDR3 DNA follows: TGCGCCAGCAGTTCGCGTCTAGGGGGGGCCGGGGAGACCCAGTACTTC.